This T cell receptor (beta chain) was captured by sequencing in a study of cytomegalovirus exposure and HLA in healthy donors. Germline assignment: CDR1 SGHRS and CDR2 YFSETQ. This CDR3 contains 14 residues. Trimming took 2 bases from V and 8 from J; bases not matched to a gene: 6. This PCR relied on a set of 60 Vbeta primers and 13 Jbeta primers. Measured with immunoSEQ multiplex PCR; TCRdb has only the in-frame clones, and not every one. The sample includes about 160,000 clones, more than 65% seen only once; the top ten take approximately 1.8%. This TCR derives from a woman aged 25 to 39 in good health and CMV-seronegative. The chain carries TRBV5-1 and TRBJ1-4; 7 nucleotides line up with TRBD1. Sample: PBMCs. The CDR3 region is CASSLGQEREKLFF. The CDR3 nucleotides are TGCGCCAGCAGCTTAGGACAGGAAAGAGAAAAACTGTTTTTT. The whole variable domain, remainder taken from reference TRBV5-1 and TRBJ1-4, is KAGVTQTPRYLIKTRGQQVTLSCSPISGHRSVSWYQQTPGQGLQFLFEYFSETQRNKGNFPGRFSGRQFSNSRSEMNVSTLELGDSALYLCASSLGQEREKLFFGSGTQLSVL.